These T cell receptor beta chains were read from a single sample in a study of shared clonotypes between healthy human individuals. The repertoire was sequenced with immunoSEQ multiplex PCR; TCRdb's copy has only in-frame clones and lacks some. The table lists about 2.3 million clones, 85% to 95% of them singletons. The sequenced sample was naive CD4+ T cells from PBMCs. The origin of the receptors is a man younger than 35 in good health. Some clones in this sample may be carry-over from other donors' samples. CDR3s include the opening cysteine and the closing phenylalanine or tryptophan. The D gene is left open where the match is weak. Clone size is shown for a subset of rows, as once, few, many or a class of expanded clone.

>TRBV18|TRBD1|.|TRBJ1-3
TGTGCCAGCTCGCCTGATCAGGGGGCCTCTGGAAACACCATATATTTT
CASSPDQGASGNTIYF
>TRBV10-3|.|.|TRBJ1-1
TGTGCCATCAGAGGGACCGGGACGAAAGACACTGAAGCTTTCTTT
CAIRGTGTKDTEAFF
>TRBV5-3|TRBD1|once|TRBJ1-5
TGTGCCAGATACGTGGTGGGGACAGGGCGTTTTAATCAGCCCCAGCATTTT
CARYVVGTGRFNQPQHF
>TRBV28|TRBD1|.|TRBJ1-1
TGTGCCAGCAGACCCGTCGGCAGGGGGCACACTGAAGCTTTCTTT
CASRPVGRGHTEAFF
>TRBV28|.|.|TRBJ2-2
TGTGCCAGCAGTCCTCTGGGAATGCTGAACACCGGGGAGCTGTTTTTT
CASSPLGMLNTGELFF
>TRBV18|TRBD1|.|TRBJ2-5
TGTGCCAGCTCACCACCGGGACAGGGGGCGAGGGGTGAGACCCAGTACTTC
CASSPPGQGARGETQYF
>TRBV27|.|.|TRBJ2-7
TGTGCCAGCAGTCCGGGGCGGGACTTATCTAGGGAGCAGTACTTC
CASSPGRDLSREQYF
>TRBV15|.|.|TRBJ2-2
TGTGCCACCAGCAGAGAATGGGCCGCGAACACCGGGGAGCTGTTTTTT
CATSREWAANTGELFF
>TRBV2|TRBD1|.|TRBJ1-5
TGTGCCAGCAGTCCTGACAGGGGGCGGGATCAGCCCCAGCATTTT
CASSPDRGRDQPQHF
>TRBV11-2|TRBD1|.|TRBJ2-5
TGTGCCAGCAGCTCGGGACAGGCAGAGACCCAGTACTTC
CASSSGQAETQYF
>TRBV29-1|TRBD2|.|TRBJ2-3
TGCAGCGTGGCTAGCGGGACAACAGATACGCAGTATTTT
CSVASGTTDTQYF
>TRBV7-2|.|.|TRBJ1-5
TGTGCCAGCAGCTCGGACGGGAATCAGCCCCAGCATTTT
CASSSDGNQPQHF
>TRBV2|.|few|TRBJ1-5
TGTGCCAGCGACCGGGACAAACACAATCAGCCCCAGCATTTT
CASDRDKHNQPQHF
>TRBV18|TRBD1|.|TRBJ1-2
TGTGCCAGCTCATCGACGGACAGGAGGCAGAATGGCTACACCTTC
CASSSTDRRQNGYTF
>TRBV7-2|.|.|TRBJ2-1
TGTGCCAGCAGCTCTGCGGCCACTTACAATGAGCAGTTCTTC
CASSSAATYNEQFF
>TRBV5-1|TRBD1|.|TRBJ2-1
TGCGCCAGCAGCTTGGGACAGGGGGCCTCCAATGAGCAGTTCTTC
CASSLGQGASNEQFF
>TRBV2|TRBD2|.|TRBJ2-3
TGTGCCAGCACGGGAGCGGGACCATTCACAGATACGCAGTATTTT
CASTGAGPFTDTQYF
>TRBV23-1|.|.|TRBJ2-2
TGCGCCAGCAGTCAATCGTACAGTACCGGGGAGCTGTTTTTT
CASSQSYSTGELFF
>TRBV19|.|.|TRBJ1-2
TGTGCCAGTAGGAGCTCTGGGGGACGAGGTATAACTAACTATGGCTACACCTTC
CASRSSGGRGITNYGYTF
>TRBV18|.|.|TRBJ2-7
TGTGCCAGCTCACCATCCAGGGGAGAATACGAGCAGTACTTC
CASSPSRGEYEQYF
>TRBV10-3|.|.|TRBJ1-5
TGTGCCATCAGTGTATCGTCAGGGGATCAGCCCCAGCATTTT
CAISVSSGDQPQHF
>TRBV6-5|TRBD1|.|TRBJ2-3
TGTGCCAGCAGAACGACAGGGAGCACAGATACGCAGTATTTT
CASRTTGSTDTQYF
>TRBV11-2|TRBD2|.|TRBJ2-1
TGTGCCAGCAGCTCCCTACTACCTATAGCGGGGCGGTCCTACAATGAGCAGTTCTTC
CASSSLLPIAGRSYNEQFF
>TRBV15|TRBD1|.|TRBJ1-5
TGTGCCACCAGCAGGGGGACAGTTGAAGGTCAGCCCCAGCATTTT
CATSRGTVEGQPQHF
>TRBV4-1|.|.|TRBJ2-5
TGCGCCAGCAGCCAAGTTAGGGGTGAGACCCAGTACTTC
CASSQVRGETQYF
>TRBV6-1|.|.|TRBJ1-2
TGTGCCAGCAGTGACTCGGGGTTGGGTGGCTACACCTTC
CASSDSGLGGYTF
>TRBV6-6|TRBD1|.|TRBJ1-5
TGTGCCAGCAGTTCTAATCGACAGGGAGGGGGCATGGCCCAGCATTTT
CASSSNRQGGGMAQHF
>TRBV7-9|.|.|TRBJ1-4
TGTGCCAGCAGCTTATCCCAGATTAATGAAAAACTGTTTTTT
CASSLSQINEKLFF
>TRBV29-1|.|.|TRBJ2-7
TGCAGCGTTGGACGGGAGCACGAGCAGTACTTC
CSVGREHEQYF
>TRBV5-5|.|.|TRBJ1-5
TGTGCCAGCAGCGTTGAGGGAAGTGGCAATCAGCCCCAGCATTTT
CASSVEGSGNQPQHF
>TRBV5-1|TRBD2|few|TRBJ2-1
TGCGCCAGCAGCACCGGGACTAGCGGGAGCTCCTACAATGAGCAGTTCTTC
CASSTGTSGSSYNEQFF
>TRBV11-1|.|.|TRBJ1-5
TGTGCCAGCAGCCGACAGGGCAATCAGCCCCAGCATTTT
CASSRQGNQPQHF
>TRBV2|.|.|TRBJ2-7
TGTGCCAGCAGACGAGGGGGGTACGAGCAGTACTTC
CASRRGGYEQYF
>TRBV6-5|.|.|TRBJ2-6
TGTGCCAGCAGTTACGCGGGGGCCTCTGGGGCCAACGTCCTGACTTTC
CASSYAGASGANVLTF
>TRBV28|.|.|TRBJ1-2
TGTGCCAGCAGTCCCGGGGTCTACTATGGCTACACCTTC
CASSPGVYYGYTF
>TRBV6-5|.|.|TRBJ2-5
TGTGCCAGCAGTTACTCGGCGGGCCGGGGGGAGACCCAGTACTTC
CASSYSAGRGETQYF
>TRBV5-1|TRBD2|.|TRBJ2-5
TGCGCCAGCAGCAGCGGACTAGCGGACGAAGAGACCCAGTACTTC
CASSSGLADEETQYF
>TRBV5-4|TRBD2|.|TRBJ2-5
TGTGCCAGCAGCTTGGAGACTAGCGGCCAAGAGACCCAGTACTTC
CASSLETSGQETQYF
>TRBV28|TRBD1|.|TRBJ1-1
TGTGCCAGCAGTCCCGGGACAGGGGACACTGAAGCTTTCTTT
CASSPGTGDTEAFF
>TRBV6-1|.|.|TRBJ2-5
TGTGCCAGCAGTGGGACCGGGGGAGAGACCCAGTACTTC
CASSGTGGETQYF
>TRBV5-4|TRBD1|.|TRBJ2-1
TGTGCCAGCAGCTTGTCAGCAGGGGGCTACAATGAGCAGTTCTTC
CASSLSAGGYNEQFF
>TRBV5-4|TRBD1|.|TRBJ2-6
TGTGCCAGCAGCTTACCGGGACAGGGCAACTCTGGGGCCAACGTCCTGACTTTC
CASSLPGQGNSGANVLTF
>TRBV5-1|TRBD2|once|TRBJ2-1
TGCGCCAGCAGCTTGGCCGCCGCGGGAGGGAGAGAGCAGTTCTTC
CASSLAAAGGREQFF
>TRBV7-7|TRBD1|.|TRBJ1-3
TGTGCCAGCAGCCCCGGGACAGGGGGATTCTCTGGAAACACCATATATTTT
CASSPGTGGFSGNTIYF
>TRBV6-1|.|once|TRBJ2-7
TGTGCCAGCAGAATTAGGGTACGGGACTACGAGCAGTACTTC
CASRIRVRDYEQYF
>TRBV29-1|.|.|TRBJ2-7
TGCAGCGTTGGACCGACAGTGGCGGGGTTCGAGCAGTACTTC
CSVGPTVAGFEQYF
>TRBV4-1|.|.|TRBJ2-7
TGCGCCAGCAGCCAAGATCGGTTCGACTACGAGCAGTACTTC
CASSQDRFDYEQYF
>TRBV2|TRBD1|.|TRBJ1-1
TGTGCCAGCAGTGTCGGGACAGACTTTATGAACACTGAAGCTTTCTTT
CASSVGTDFMNTEAFF
>TRBV28|TRBD2|.|TRBJ2-3
TGTGCCAGCAGTTTACCGGGACTAGCGGGAGGGCCTCGGTTGTATTTT
CASSLPGLAGGPRLYF